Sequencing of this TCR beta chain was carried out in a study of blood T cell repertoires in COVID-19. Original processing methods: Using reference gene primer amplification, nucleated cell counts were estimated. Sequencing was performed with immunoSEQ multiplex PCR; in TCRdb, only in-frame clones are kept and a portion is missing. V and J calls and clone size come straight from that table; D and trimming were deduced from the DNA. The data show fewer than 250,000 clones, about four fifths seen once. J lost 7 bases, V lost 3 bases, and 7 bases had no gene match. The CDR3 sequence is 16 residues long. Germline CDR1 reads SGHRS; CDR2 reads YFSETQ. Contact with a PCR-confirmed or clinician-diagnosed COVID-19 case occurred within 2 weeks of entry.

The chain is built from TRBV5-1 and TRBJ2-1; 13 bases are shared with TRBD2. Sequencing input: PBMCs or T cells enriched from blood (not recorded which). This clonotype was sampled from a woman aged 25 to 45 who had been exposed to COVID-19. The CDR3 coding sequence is TGCGCCAGCAGCTGGTTGACTAGCGGGGGGAAGAATGAGCAGTTCTTC. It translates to CASSWLTSGGKNEQFF.